This TCR beta chain came from a study of blood T cell repertoires in COVID-19. Study summary: The cDNA or gDNA used as material had been derived from T cells, B-cell-depleted T cells, or PBMCs.

In germline, CDR1 is SEHNR, CDR2 FQNEAQ (reference sequence). The CDR3 sequence is 15 residues long. V shed 6 bases and J 1 base; nucleotides not matched to a gene: 5. Assay: immunoSEQ multiplex PCR; the TCRdb copy retains only in-frame clones and omits some. Of about 56,000 clones in the sample, 89% were seen once. Patients at the Seattle site were enrolled during active infection and followed longitudinally. The chain has TRBV7-9 and TRBJ2-5, with TRBD2 matching over 10 bases. The sequencing sample was made of peripheral blood. The receptor was isolated from a woman in her sixties or seventies with COVID-19, enrolled during active disease. The CDR3 loop is CASSTSGRAQETQYF. CDR3 in DNA: TGTGCCAGCAGTACGAGCGGGAGGGCCCAAGAGACCCAGTACTTC. Together with reference TRBV7-9 and TRBJ2-5, the CDR3 gives the full variable domain: DTGVSQNPRHKITKRGQNVTFRCDPISEHNRLYWYRQTLGQGPEFLTYFQNEAQLEKSRLLSDRFSAERPKGSFSTLEIQRTEQGDSAMYLCASSTSGRAQETQYFGPGTRLLVL.